This record concerns one T cell receptor (beta chain) sequence. Its cognate antigen is unknown. The data originate from a study of vaccination and CD4 T cells after COVID-19. Study-level background: Median time from COVID diagnosis to post-COVID sampling was 101 days (35 to 161).

Cultured CD4+ T-cell DNA underwent Oncomine TCR Beta short-read sequencing. Each CDR3 protein gets one entry after TCRdb re-called the PCR reads with MiXCR. The sample includes more than 9,500 distinct CDR3 sequences, approximately 60% of them seen just once. CDR3 length equals 16 residues. In germline, CDR1 is MNHEY, CDR2 SMNVEV (reference sequence). Trimming took 3 bases from V and 1 from J, leaving 15 bases between them. Treatment defined: roughly 10-day PBMC culture with coronavirus spike peptide pools or control peptides (ViraFEST assay). The sequence came from a human donor who had recovered from COVID-19. The sequencing input was CD4+ T cells from blood, cultured in vitro. This chain links TRBV27 with TRBJ1-1; a weak D match, TRBD1 (6 bases). The DNA of the CDR3 is TGTGCCAGCAGTTTCGGATGGGCAGGGGAGAACACTGAAGCTTTCTTT. Protein sequence: CASSFGWAGENTEAFF.